This T cell receptor (beta chain) was observed in a study of blood T cell repertoires in COVID-19. Study-level information: The United States, Italy and Spain were the sources of the acute and convalescent COVID-19 samples. The cDNA or gDNA used as material had been derived from T cells, B-cell-depleted T cells, or PBMCs.

In the authors' workflow: Researchers report that nucleated cell counts were estimated from reference gene primer amplification. Produced via immunoSEQ multiplex PCR; TCRdb's table is partial and in-frame only. V and J calls and clone size are copied from that table; D and trimming were computed from the DNA. The sample carries 95,000 to 100,000 clones, about 92% recorded once. Germline values: CDR1 LNHDA, CDR2 SQIVND (reference sequence). With V trimmed by 4 bases and J by 5 bases, 5 bases remained unmatched. The CDR3 covers 15 residues. This clone showed up just once. This TCR came from a man aged 50 to 60 with active COVID-19. The chain employs TRBV19 and TRBJ1-5, with TRBD1 identical over 10 bases. The source material was peripheral blood. The DNA of the CDR3 is TGTGCCAGTAGTACGGGACAGGGGCTCGATCAGCCCCAGCATTTT. This gives the protein CASSTGQGLDQPQHF.